This TCR beta chain emerged from a study of OX40 agonist ivuxolimab in advanced cancers. About the research overall: Prior anti-PD-1, anti-PD-L1 or anti-CTLA-4 therapy did not bar entry, and about 38% had some.

Data came from immunoSEQ multiplex PCR; TCRdb stores just in-frame clones and leaves some out. The sample has 69,000 or so clones, about 87% seen once; the top ten hold approximately 0.5%. The CDR3 covers 15 residues. Germline lookup yields CDR1 SGHAT and CDR2 FQNNGV. V was pared by 2 bases and J by 2 bases, with 4 bases of the junction left unmatched. Autoimmune disease history or systemic immunosuppression was exclusionary. This chain joins TRBV11-2 and TRBJ2-7, with TRBD2 matching 9 bases. The sample consisted of CD4+ or CD8+ T cells sorted from blood, taken in a trial of the OX40 agonist ivuxolimab. The source of this sequence is an adult with an advanced solid tumor such as melanoma, head and neck, liver or kidney cancer. Here the CDR3 reads CASSLTSGSAYEQYF. The DNA for the CDR3 is TGTGCCAGCAGCTTAACTAGCGGGTCCGCCTACGAGCAGTACTTC.